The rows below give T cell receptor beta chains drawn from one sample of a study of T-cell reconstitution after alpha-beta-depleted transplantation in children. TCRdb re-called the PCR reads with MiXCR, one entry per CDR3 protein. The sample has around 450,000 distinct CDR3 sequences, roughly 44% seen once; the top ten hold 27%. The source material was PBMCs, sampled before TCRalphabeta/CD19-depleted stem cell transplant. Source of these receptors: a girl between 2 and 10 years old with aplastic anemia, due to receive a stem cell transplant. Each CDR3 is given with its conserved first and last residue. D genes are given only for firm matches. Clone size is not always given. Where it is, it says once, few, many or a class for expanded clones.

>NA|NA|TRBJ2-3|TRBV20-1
TGCAGTGCGACCCCAAGCACAGATACGCAGTATTTT
CSATPSTDTQYF
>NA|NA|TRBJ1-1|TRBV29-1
TGCAGCGTTCTCGCGGGGGGTAAAGGGAACACTGAAGCTTTCTTT
CSVLAGGKGNTEAFF
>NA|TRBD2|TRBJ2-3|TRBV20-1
TGCAGTGCTATAGCGGGAGAATGGGATACGCAGTATTTT
CSAIAGEWDTQYF
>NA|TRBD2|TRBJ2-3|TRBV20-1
TGCAGTGCTAGAGATCTCGGGCGGGAGGCCCCAGATACGCAGTATTTT
CSARDLGREAPDTQYF
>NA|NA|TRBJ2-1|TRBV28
TGTGCCAGCACCTATGATCAGGCGCTCCATGAGCAGTTCTTC
CASTYDQALHEQFF
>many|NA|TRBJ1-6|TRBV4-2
TGTGCCAGCAGCCTATCAATAGGGGGGCAACAATCACCCCTCCACTTT
CASSLSIGGQQSPLHF
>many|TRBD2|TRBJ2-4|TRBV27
TGTGCCAGCAGACGAGCGGGAAGTGTCAAAAACATTCAGTACTTC
CASRRAGSVKNIQYF
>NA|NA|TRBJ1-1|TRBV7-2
TGTGCCAGCAGCCCTATCAGGGTGAACACTGAAGCTTTCTTT
CASSPIRVNTEAFF
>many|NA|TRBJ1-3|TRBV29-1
TGCAGCGTTGAAGACCCAGGGGGAAACACCATATATTTT
CSVEDPGGNTIYF
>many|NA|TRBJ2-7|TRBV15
TGTGCCACCAGCAGAGGAGGGGAGGCCTACGAGCAGTACTTC
CATSRGGEAYEQYF
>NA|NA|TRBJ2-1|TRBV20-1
TGCAGTGCTAGAGTGGCGGCCCAAGGCAATGAGCAGTTCTTC
CSARVAAQGNEQFF
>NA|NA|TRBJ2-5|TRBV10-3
TGTGCCATCAGTGAGTCGCAGGGTTCGGAGACCCAGTACTTC
CAISESQGSETQYF
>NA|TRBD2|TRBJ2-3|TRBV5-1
TGCGCCAGCAGCTTCTTGAGCGGGATCAGCACAGATACGCAGTATTTT
CASSFLSGISTDTQYF
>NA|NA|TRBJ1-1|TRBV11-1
TGTGCCAGCAGCCCCCCTCCGATGGGCAGGATGAACACTGAAGCTTTCTTT
CASSPPPMGRMNTEAFF
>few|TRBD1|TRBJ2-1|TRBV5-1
TGCGCCAGCAGCTGGCTACCACAGGGGAACGAACCGGCGTTCTTC
CASSWLPQGNEPAFF
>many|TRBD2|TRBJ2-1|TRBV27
TGTGCCAGCAGTCCCCGACTAGCGGGAGTGTCGAATGAGCAGTTCTTC
CASSPRLAGVSNEQFF
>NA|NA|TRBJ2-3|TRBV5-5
TGTGCCAGCAGCTTGGAGTATAGCGGAGACATCACAGATACGCAGTATTTT
CASSLEYSGDITDTQYF
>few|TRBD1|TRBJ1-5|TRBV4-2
TGTGCCAGCGGACAGGGGAGGAATCAGCCCCAGCATTTT
CASGQGRNQPQHF
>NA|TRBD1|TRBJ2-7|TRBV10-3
TGTGCCATCAGTGAGTCGGGACAGGGACCCTACGAGCAGTACTTC
CAISESGQGPYEQYF
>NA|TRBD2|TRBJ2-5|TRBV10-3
TGTGCCATCAGCCCGAGACTAGCGGAGGGGGGAGAGACCCAGTACTTC
CAISPRLAEGGETQYF
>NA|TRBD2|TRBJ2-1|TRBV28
TGTGCCAGCAGTTTACAGCTAGCGGGACTTCTGGACAATGAGCAGTTCTTC
CASSLQLAGLLDNEQFF
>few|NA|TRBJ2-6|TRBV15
TGTGCCACCAGCAGAGGCAGGGTGCGATCCTCTGGGGCCAACGTCCTGACTTTC
CATSRGRVRSSGANVLTF
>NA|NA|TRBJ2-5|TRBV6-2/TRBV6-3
TGTGCCAGCCGTGCGACCGAAGAGACCCAGTACTTC
CASRATEETQYF
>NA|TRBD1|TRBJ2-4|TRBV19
TGTGCCAGTAGTACCGGACAGGGGATAGCCAAAAACATTCAGTACTTC
CASSTGQGIAKNIQYF
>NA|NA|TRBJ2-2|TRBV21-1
TGTGCCAGCAGCAATGACCGTGGGAGGGTAGCTGCCGGGGAGCTGTTTTTT
CASSNDRGRVAAGELFF
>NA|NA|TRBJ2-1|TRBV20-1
TGCAGTGCTAGAGACCCGGACAGAAGAGAGCAGTTCTTC
CSARDPDRREQFF